Listed below are T cell receptor beta chains from one sample, sequenced in a study of T cells of healthy individuals. One entry per CDR3 protein results from TCRdb running MiXCR on the 5' RACE reads. There are 95,000 to 100,000 distinct CDR3 sequences in the sample; roughly a sixth occur only once, and roughly 6.1% lies in the top ten. The receptors stem from a human donor in good health. Each CDR3 is given with its conserved first and last residue. The D gene is left open where the match is weak. Clone size is shown for a subset of rows, as once, few, many or a class of expanded clone.

TRBV28	-	few	TRBJ1-5	CACDEIYSNQPQHF	TGTGCCTGCGACGAGATCTATAGCAATCAGCCCCAGCATTTT
TRBV20-1	TRBD1	few	TRBJ2-1	CSARDWGQGVDEQFF	TGCAGTGCTAGAGATTGGGGACAGGGGGTGGATGAGCAGTTCTTC
TRBV4-1	TRBD1	many	TRBJ2-2	CASSQVPQGEWTGELFF	TGCGCCAGCAGCCAAGTCCCGCAGGGGGAGTGGACCGGGGAGCTGTTTTTT
TRBV5-1	-	many	TRBJ2-7	CASSLEIAADYEQYF	TGCGCCAGCAGCTTGGAAATAGCGGCCGACTACGAGCAGTACTTC
TRBV2	-	-	TRBJ1-2	CASSGAGSYGYTF	TGTGCCAGCAGCGGGGCAGGGAGCTATGGCTACACCTTC
TRBV6-5	-	many	TRBJ1-6	CASTRTGYNSPLHF	TGTGCCAGCACCAGGACGGGGTATAATTCACCCCTCCACTTT
TRBV28	-	-	TRBJ1-5	CASSFQGRQPQHF	TGTGCCAGCAGTTTTCAGGGTCGGCAGCCCCAGCATTTT
TRBV5-1	TRBD1	few	TRBJ2-7	CASSVGGQGHYEQYF	TGCGCCAGCAGCGTCGGAGGACAGGGTCACTACGAGCAGTACTTC
TRBV9	-	many	TRBJ1-3	CASSVSSSSIGNTIYF	TGTGCCAGCAGCGTATCTTCCTCCTCAATCGGAAACACCATATATTTT
TRBV19	-	many	TRBJ2-1	CATTRSRGYNEQFF	TGTGCCACAACCCGAAGCCGAGGGTACAATGAGCAGTTCTTC
TRBV28	TRBD2	few	TRBJ2-7	CASSPSTSGIHEQYF	TGTGCCAGCAGCCCAAGTACTAGCGGGATCCACGAGCAGTACTTC
TRBV7-8	TRBD1	many	TRBJ1-5	CASSPGQADQPQHF	TGTGCCAGCAGCCCTGGACAGGCCGATCAGCCCCAGCATTTT
TRBV11-1	-	many	TRBJ2-1	CASSLGRNNEQFF	TGTGCCAGCAGCTTAGGTCGGAACAATGAGCAGTTCTTC
TRBV6-1	TRBD1	-	TRBJ1-2	CASRQILGGTARNYGYTF	TGTGCCAGCAGGCAAATCCTGGGCGGGACAGCTAGAAACTATGGCTACACCTTC
TRBV6-2/TRBV6-3	TRBD2	-	TRBJ2-7	CASRTREETYEQYF	TGTGCCAGCAGGACTCGGGAGGAAACCTACGAGCAGTACTTC
TRBV4-1	-	-	TRBJ1-1	CASSQLMSRHLNTEAFF	TGCGCCAGCAGCCAACTTATGTCTAGGCATCTAAACACTGAAGCTTTCTTT
TRBV12-3/TRBV12-4	-	few	TRBJ2-7	CASSFGQRKGAYEQYF	TGTGCCAGCTCCTTCGGACAACGGAAGGGCGCCTACGAGCAGTACTTC
TRBV12-2	-	-	TRBJ1-1	CASRLAGRGRKNTEAFF	TGTGCAAGTCGCTTAGCGGGGAGGGGGCGAAAGAACACTGAAGCTTTCTTT
TRBV5-1	-	-	TRBJ1-3	CASSLDGNTIYF	TGCGCCAGCAGCTTGGATGGAAACACCATATATTTT
TRBV3-1	-	many	TRBJ2-7	CASSQAQGSYEQYF	TGTGCCAGCAGCCAAGCGCAGGGCTCCTACGAGCAGTACTTC
TRBV6-2/TRBV6-3	-	-	TRBJ2-7	CASSYAPTAHFYEQYF	TGTGCCAGCAGTTACGCCCCAACGGCTCATTTCTACGAGCAGTACTTC
TRBV14	-	-	TRBJ2-1	CASSQDEGRPYNEQFF	TGTGCCAGCAGCCAAGACGAGGGCAGGCCTTACAATGAGCAGTTCTTC
TRBV4-1	-	few	TRBJ1-5	CASSQVGSRAQHF	TGCGCCAGCAGCCAAGTTGGGTCTAGGGCCCAGCATTTT
TRBV6-2/TRBV6-3	TRBD1	-	TRBJ2-7	CASSDRGFYEQYF	TGTGCCAGCAGCGACAGGGGGTTCTACGAGCAGTACTTC